The entry that follows covers one TCR beta chain sequence. Antigen specificity is unknown. The CDR3 sequence is 15 residues long. Germline-derived CDR1 and CDR2 are LGHDT and YNNKEL (reference sequence). Trimming shortened V by 0 bases and J by 4 bases, and 12 bases separated the two germline ends. Using a J-beta primer mix together with a sample-barcoded 5' primer, a second PCR was run for about 7 to 12 cycles. CDR3-containing paired-end reads numbering at least 2.5 million came from each sample. From the 5' RACE reads, TCRdb called clonotypes with MiXCR, one entry per CDR3 protein. The sample shows roughly 1.6 million distinct CDR3 sequences, about 31% of them seen only once. This sample is part of a study of blood T cells in healthy people across ages. Study information: Template switching picked up about one barcoded beta molecule for each two T cells. Study-wide results and limits: While age rose, TCR beta diversity per million T cells dropped in a roughly linear way.

Material: blood. The receptor comes from a woman aged 25 to 39 in good health. The rearrangement links TRBV3-1 to TRBJ1-2; unclear D gene. The CDR3 region is CASSQDVNFSYGYTF. The DNA for the CDR3 is TGTGCCAGCAGCCAAGATGTCAATTTCAGCTATGGCTACACCTTC.